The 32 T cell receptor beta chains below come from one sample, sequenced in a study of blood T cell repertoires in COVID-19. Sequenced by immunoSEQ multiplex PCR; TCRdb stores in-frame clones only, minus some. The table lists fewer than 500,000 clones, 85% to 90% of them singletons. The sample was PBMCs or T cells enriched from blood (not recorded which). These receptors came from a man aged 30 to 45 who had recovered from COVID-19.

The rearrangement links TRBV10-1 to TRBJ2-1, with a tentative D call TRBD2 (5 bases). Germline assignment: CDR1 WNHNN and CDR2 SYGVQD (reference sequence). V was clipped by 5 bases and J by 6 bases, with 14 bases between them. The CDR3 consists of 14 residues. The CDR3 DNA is TGCGCCAGCAGTTCTGGAGCGGAGACCAATGAGCAGTTCTTC. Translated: CASSSGAETNEQFF.

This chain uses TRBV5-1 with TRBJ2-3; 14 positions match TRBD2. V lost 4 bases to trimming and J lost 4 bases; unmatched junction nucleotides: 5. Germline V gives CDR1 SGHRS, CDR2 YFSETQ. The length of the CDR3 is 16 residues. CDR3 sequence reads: CASSPGTSGGPDTQYF. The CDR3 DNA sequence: TGCGCCAGCAGCCCGGGGACTAGCGGGGGCCCAGATACGCAGTATTTT.

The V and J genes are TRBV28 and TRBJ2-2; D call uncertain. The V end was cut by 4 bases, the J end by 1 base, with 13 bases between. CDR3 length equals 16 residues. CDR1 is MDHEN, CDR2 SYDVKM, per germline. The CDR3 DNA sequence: TGTGCCAGCAGTTCCCTGCGGTCCCGGAACACCGGGGAGCTGTTTTTT. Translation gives CASSSLRSRNTGELFF. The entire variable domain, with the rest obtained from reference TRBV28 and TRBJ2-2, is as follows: DVKVTQSSRYLVKRTGEKVFLECVQDMDHENMFWYRQDPGLGLRLIYFSYDVKMKEKGDIPEGYSVSREKKERFSLILESASTNQTSMYLCASSSLRSRNTGELFFGEGSRLTVL.

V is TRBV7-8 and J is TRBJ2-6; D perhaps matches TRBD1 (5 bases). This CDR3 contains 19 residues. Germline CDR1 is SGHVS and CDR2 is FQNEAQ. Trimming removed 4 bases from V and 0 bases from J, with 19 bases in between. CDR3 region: CASSYYTTPGYSGANVLTF. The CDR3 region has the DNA TGTGCCAGCAGCTACTACACAACCCCAGGGTACTCTGGGGCCAACGTCCTGACTTTC.

The CDR3 protein is CASGLARTGWGNTIYF. CDR3 in DNA: TGTGCTAGTGGTTTGGCCAGGACAGGGTGGGGAAACACCATATATTTT. J is TRBJ1-3 and V is TRBV12-5; TRBD1 matches 8 bases. This CDR3 is 16 amino acids long. Germline assignment: CDR1 LGHNT and CDR2 FRNRAP. With 1 base clipped from V and 4 bases from J, the junction kept 6 bases outside the gene matches.

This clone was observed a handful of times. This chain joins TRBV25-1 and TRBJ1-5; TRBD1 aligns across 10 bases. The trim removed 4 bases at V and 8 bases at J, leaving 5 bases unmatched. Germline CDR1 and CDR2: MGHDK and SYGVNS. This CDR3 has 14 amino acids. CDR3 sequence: CASSGGQGWKPQHF. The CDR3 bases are TGTGCCAGCAGTGGGGGACAGGGGTGGAAGCCCCAGCATTTT.

The CDR3: CASSTPGTVAGYTF. In nucleotides, the CDR3 is TGCGCCAGCAGCACACCCGGGACAGTAGCTGGCTACACCTTC. The chain combines TRBV5-1 with TRBJ1-2; 7 bases fit TRBD1. The V gene's germline CDR1 is SGHRS and CDR2 YFSETQ. Trimming removed 4 bases from V and 7 bases from J; junction bases left unmatched: 10. The CDR3 is made up of 14 amino acids.

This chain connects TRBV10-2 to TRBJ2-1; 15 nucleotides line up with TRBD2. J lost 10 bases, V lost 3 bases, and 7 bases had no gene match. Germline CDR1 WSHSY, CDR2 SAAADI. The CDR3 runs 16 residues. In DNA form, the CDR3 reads TGCGCCAGCAGTGACGCGGGACTAGCGGGAGGAGGAGAGCAGTTCTTC. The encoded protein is CASSDAGLAGGGEQFF.

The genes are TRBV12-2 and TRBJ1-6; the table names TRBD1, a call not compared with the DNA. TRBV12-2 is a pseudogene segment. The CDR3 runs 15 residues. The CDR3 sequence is CASRIRDRGDSPLHF. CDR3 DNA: TGTGCAAGTCGCATACGGGACAGGGGCGATTCACCCCTCCACTTT.

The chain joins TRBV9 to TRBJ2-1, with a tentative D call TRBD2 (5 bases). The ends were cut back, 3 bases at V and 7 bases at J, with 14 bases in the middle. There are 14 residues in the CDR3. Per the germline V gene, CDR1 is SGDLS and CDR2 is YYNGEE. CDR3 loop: CASSASGRSNEQFF. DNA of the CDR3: TGTGCCAGCAGCGCCAGCGGTAGATCAAATGAGCAGTTCTTC. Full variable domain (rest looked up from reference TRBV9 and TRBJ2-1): DSGVTQTPKHLITATGQRVTLRCSPRSGDLSVYWYQQSLDQGLQFLIQYYNGEERAKGNILERFSAQQFPDLHSELNLSSLELGDSALYFCASSASGRSNEQFFGPGTRLTVL.

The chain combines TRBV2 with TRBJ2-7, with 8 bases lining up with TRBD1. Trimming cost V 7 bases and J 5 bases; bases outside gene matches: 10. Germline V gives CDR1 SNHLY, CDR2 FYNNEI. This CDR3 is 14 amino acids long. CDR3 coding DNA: TGTGCCAGCATAGCATGGGGACAGGACGACGAGCAGTACTTC. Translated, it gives CASIAWGQDDEQYF.

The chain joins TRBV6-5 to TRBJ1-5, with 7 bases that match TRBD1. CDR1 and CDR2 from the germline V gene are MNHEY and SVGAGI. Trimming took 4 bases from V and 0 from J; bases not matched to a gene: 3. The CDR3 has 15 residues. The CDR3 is CASSSQGYSNQPQHF. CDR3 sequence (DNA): TGTGCCAGCAGTTCACAGGGGTATAGCAATCAGCCCCAGCATTTT.

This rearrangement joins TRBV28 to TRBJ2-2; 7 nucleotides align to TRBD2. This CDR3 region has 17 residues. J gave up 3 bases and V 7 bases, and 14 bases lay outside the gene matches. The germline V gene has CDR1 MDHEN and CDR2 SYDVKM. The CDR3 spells CASNPLKEGGYTGELFF. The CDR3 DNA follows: TGTGCCAGCAACCCTCTCAAGGAGGGAGGGTACACCGGGGAGCTGTTTTTT. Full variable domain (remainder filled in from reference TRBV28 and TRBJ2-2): DVKVTQSSRYLVKRTGEKVFLECVQDMDHENMFWYRQDPGLGLRLIYFSYDVKMKEKGDIPEGYSVSREKKERFSLILESASTNQTSMYLCASNPLKEGGYTGELFFGEGSRLTVL.

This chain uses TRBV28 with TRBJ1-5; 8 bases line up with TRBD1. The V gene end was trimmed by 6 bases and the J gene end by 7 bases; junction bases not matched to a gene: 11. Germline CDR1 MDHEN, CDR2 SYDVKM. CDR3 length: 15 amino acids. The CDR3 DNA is TGTGCCAGCAGGGGGGGACAGGTTCTGTTGCAGCCCCAGCATTTT. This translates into CASRGGQVLLQPQHF.

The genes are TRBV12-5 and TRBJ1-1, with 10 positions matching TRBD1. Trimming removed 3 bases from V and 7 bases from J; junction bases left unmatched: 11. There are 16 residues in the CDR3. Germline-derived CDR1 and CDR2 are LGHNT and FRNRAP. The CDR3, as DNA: TGTGCTAGTGGTTTTTGGGGGGGACAGGGGCGCCTTGAAGCTTTCTTT. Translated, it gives CASGFWGGQGRLEAFF.

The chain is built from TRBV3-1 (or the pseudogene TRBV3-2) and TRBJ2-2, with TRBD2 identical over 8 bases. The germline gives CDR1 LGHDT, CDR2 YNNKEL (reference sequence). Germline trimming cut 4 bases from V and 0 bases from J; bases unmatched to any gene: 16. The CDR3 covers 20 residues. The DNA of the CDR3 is TGTGCCAGCAGCCTCTTTCCCATCGCGAGCGGGGGATCGAACACCGGGGAGCTGTTTTTT. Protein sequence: CASSLFPIASGGSNTGELFF.

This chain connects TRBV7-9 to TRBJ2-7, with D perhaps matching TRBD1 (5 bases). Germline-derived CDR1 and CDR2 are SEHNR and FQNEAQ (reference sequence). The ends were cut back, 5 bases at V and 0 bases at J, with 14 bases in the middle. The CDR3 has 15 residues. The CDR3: CASSPSGRNSYEQYF. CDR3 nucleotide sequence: TGTGCCAGCAGCCCTTCAGGGCGGAACTCCTACGAGCAGTACTTC.

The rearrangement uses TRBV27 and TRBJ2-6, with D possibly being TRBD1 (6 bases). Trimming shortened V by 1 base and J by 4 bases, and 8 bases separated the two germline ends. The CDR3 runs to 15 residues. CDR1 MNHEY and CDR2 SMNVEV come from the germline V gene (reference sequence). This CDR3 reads CASSLLGAGANVLTF. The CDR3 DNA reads TGTGCCAGCAGTTTATTGGGGGCCGGGGCCAACGTCCTGACTTTC.

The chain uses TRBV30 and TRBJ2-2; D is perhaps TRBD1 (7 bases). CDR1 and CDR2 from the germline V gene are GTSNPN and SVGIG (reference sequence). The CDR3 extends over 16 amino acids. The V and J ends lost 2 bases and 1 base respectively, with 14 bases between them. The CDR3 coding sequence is TGTGCCTGGAGTAAAAACAGGGGAGGGAACACCGGGGAGCTGTTTTTT. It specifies CAWSKNRGGNTGELFF.

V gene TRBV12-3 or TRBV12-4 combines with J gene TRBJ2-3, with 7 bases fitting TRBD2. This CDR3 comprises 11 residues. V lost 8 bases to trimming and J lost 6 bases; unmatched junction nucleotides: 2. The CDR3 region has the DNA TGTGCCAGCGGGGAGGGGGATACGCAGTATTTT. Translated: CASGEGDTQYF.

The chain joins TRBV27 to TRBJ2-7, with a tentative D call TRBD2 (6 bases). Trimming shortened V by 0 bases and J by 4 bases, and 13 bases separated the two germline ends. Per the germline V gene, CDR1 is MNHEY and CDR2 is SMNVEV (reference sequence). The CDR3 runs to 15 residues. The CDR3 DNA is TGTGCCAGCAGTTTATCGGTGCGGGGCCCTTACGAGCAGTACTTC. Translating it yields CASSLSVRGPYEQYF.

The CDR3 DNA sequence: TGTGCCAGCAGCGTAAACAGGGACGGTGGCACTGAAGCTTTCTTT. Protein product: CASSVNRDGGTEAFF. The V call is TRBV9, the J call TRBJ1-1; a weak D match, TRBD1 (6 bases). This CDR3 has 15 residues. V dropped 1 base and J dropped 4 bases, with 14 bases sitting between them. Germline V gives CDR1 SGDLS, CDR2 YYNGEE.

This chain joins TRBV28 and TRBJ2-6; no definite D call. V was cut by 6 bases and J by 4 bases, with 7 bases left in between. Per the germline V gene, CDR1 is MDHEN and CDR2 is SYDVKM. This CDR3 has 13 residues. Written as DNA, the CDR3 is TGTGCCAGCAGGGCTTCAGGGGCCAACGTCCTGACTTTC. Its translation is CASRASGANVLTF.

The CDR3 loop reads CASSSGRGQPQHF. CDR3 nucleotide sequence: TGTGCCAGCTCATCCGGACGGGGTCAGCCCCAGCATTTT. The V and J genes are TRBV18 and TRBJ1-5; D remains unclear. The CDR3 runs to 13 residues. V shed 5 bases and J shed 6 bases, with 11 bases lying between them. Germline values: CDR1 KGHSH, CDR2 LQKENI.

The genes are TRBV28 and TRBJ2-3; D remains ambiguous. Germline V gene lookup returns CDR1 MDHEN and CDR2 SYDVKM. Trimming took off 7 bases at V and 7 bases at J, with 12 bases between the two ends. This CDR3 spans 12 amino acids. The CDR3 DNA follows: TGTGCCAGCAATATAAGACTCCATACGCAGTATTTT. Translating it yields CASNIRLHTQYF. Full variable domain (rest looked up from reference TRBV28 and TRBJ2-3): DVKVTQSSRYLVKRTGEKVFLECVQDMDHENMFWYRQDPGLGLRLIYFSYDVKMKEKGDIPEGYSVSREKKERFSLILESASTNQTSMYLCASNIRLHTQYFGPGTRLTVL.

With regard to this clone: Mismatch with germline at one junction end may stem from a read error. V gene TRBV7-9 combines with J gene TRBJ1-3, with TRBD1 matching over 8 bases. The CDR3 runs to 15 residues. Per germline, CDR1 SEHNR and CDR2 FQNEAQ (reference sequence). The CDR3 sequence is CAGSSTGGSGNTIYF. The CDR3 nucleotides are TGTGCCGGCAGCTCCACAGGGGGCTCTGGAAACACCATATATTTT.

The CDR3 region is CASSLQGQTYNEQFF. The CDR3 coding sequence is TGTGCCAGCAGTCTACAGGGACAGACCTACAATGAGCAGTTCTTC. The V call is TRBV6-5, the J call TRBJ2-1; the match to TRBD1 covers 7 bases. After removal of 5 bases from V and 2 bases from J, the junction contained 6 bases not matched to a gene. This CDR3 contains 15 residues. From germline, CDR1 is MNHEY and CDR2 SVGAGI.

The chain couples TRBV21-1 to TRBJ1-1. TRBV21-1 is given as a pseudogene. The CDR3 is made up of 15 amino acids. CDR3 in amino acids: CASSKARGWDTEAFF. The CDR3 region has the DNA TGTGCCAGCAGCAAAGCTCGGGGGTGGGACACTGAAGCTTTCTTT.

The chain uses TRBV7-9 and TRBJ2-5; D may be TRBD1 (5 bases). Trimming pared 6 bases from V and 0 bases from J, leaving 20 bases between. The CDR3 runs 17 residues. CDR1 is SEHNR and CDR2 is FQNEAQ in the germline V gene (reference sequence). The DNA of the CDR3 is TGTGCCAGCAGTCCTTTGCCCAGGACAAAGTACCAAGAGACCCAGTACTTC. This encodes CASSPLPRTKYQETQYF. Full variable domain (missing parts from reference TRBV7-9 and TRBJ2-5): DTGVSQNPRHKITKRGQNVTFRCDPISEHNRLYWYRQTLGQGPEFLTYFQNEAQLEKSRLLSDRFSAERPKGSFSTLEIQRTEQGDSAMYLCASSPLPRTKYQETQYFGPGTRLLVL.

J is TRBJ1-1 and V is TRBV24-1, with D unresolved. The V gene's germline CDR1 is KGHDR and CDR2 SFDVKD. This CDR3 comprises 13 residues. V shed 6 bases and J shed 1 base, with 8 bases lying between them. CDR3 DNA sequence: TGTGCCACCAGTCTAGACGGGAACACTGAAGCTTTCTTT. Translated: CATSLDGNTEAFF.

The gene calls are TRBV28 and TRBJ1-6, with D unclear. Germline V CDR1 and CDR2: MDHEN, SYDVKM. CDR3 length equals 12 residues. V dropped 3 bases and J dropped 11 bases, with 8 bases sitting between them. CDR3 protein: CASSFTVPPLHF. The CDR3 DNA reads TGTGCCAGCAGTTTCACTGTCCCACCCCTCCACTTT.

The CDR3 here is CASSSSLAGGPDTQYF. The CDR3 DNA sequence: TGTGCCAGCAGTTCCAGCCTAGCGGGAGGGCCAGATACGCAGTATTTT. The chain has TRBV28 and TRBJ2-3; 12 bases match TRBD2. Germline lookup yields CDR1 MDHEN and CDR2 SYDVKM. The CDR3 has 16 amino acids. The V and J ends lost 4 bases and 4 bases, in that order; junction bases with no gene match: 6.